One T cell receptor (beta chain) is described in this entry. Its antigen is as yet unknown. The data are from a study of cytomegalovirus exposure and HLA in healthy donors. Study details: The Caucasian-associated ancestry cluster held 65% to 85% of over 350 genotyped donors. Findings and limits, study-wide: CMV antigen specificity of a few CMV-associated chains was confirmed in vitro.

PCR involved 60 Vbeta and 13 Jbeta primers. Assay used: immunoSEQ multiplex PCR; TCRdb lists only in-frame clones, some missing. The sample consists of roughly 100,000 clones, around 65% of them appearing once. V gave up 0 bases and J gave up 2 bases, with 5 bases separating them. CDR1 and CDR2 from the germline V gene are ENHRY and SYGVKD. The CDR3 covers 14 residues. This sequence originates from a woman aged 50 to 60 in good health and CMV-seronegative. Material for sequencing was PBMCs. The chain is built from TRBV10-3 and TRBJ1-3; D is uncertain. In DNA, the CDR3 is TGTGCCATCAGTGAGTCATTAACTGGAAACACCATATATTTT. Encoded protein: CAISESLTGNTIYF.